This TCR beta chain is drawn from a study of blood T cell repertoires in COVID-19. At the level of the study: Material from acute and convalescent COVID-19 was sourced from the United States, Italy and Spain.

Authors' data handling: Reference gene primer amplification yielded estimated nucleated cell counts. Sequencing used immunoSEQ multiplex PCR; TCRdb keeps in-frame clones, though not all of them. V and J calls plus clone size are reproduced from that table; the DNA served to infer D and trimming. The table shows around 250,000 clones, with about 82% occurring only once. All enrollees were about 18 to 95 years old and from about 25 US areas. Clinical histories supplied by participants themselves formed the basis of cohort assignment. The sequence was obtained from a woman in her 50s with acute COVID-19. Sequenced sample: PBMCs or T cells enriched from blood (not recorded which).

CDR3 nucleotides: TGTGCCAGCAGCCTACCCGGACTGAACTCCTACGAGCAGTACTTC. The encoded protein is CASSLPGLNSYEQYF. The chain combines TRBV7-8 with TRBJ2-7; possible D gene TRBD2, 5 bases. The CDR3 loop spans 15 amino acids. V lost 5 bases and J lost 0, with 14 bases in between. CDR1 and CDR2 from the germline V gene are SGHVS and FQNEAQ.